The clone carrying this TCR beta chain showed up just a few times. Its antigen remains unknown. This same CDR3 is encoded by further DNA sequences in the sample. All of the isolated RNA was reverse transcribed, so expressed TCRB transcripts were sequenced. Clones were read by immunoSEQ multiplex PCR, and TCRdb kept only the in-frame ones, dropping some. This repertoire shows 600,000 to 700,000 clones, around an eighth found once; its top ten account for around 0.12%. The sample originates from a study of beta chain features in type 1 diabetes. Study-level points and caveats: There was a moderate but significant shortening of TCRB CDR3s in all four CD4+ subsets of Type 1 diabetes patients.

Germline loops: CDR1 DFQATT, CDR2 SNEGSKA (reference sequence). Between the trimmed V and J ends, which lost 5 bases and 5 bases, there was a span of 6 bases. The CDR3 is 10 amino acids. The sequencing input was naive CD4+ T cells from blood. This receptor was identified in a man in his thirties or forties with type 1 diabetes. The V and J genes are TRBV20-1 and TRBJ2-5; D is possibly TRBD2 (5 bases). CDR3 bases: TGCAGTGCTGGCGGGGAGACCCAGTACTTC. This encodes CSAGGETQYF.